The clone carrying this T cell receptor (beta chain) showed up just once. Its antigen is undetermined. TCRdb called the reads again in MiXCR, with one record for every CDR3 protein. The sample has roughly 250,000 distinct CDR3 sequences, approximately 22% seen once. V was cut by 4 bases and J by 7 bases, with 6 bases left in between. The length of the CDR3 is 11 residues. This specimen comes from a study of T cell repertoires in cytomegalovirus infection. The overall study: Public TCR beta signatures indicated both CMV infection and matching HLA type. Notes on the study in general: Adding up the frequency of public TCR beta families identified people who carried CMV plus the relevant HLA. It was HLA-C-restricted CMV-specific TCR beta clonotypes that dominated the response ex vivo.

The receptor was isolated from a human donor in good health (CMV status not recorded). Some clones in this sample may be carry-over from other donors' samples. The rearrangement links TRBV12-3 or TRBV12-4 to TRBJ2-3; D remains ambiguous. Material: CD8+ T cells from PBMCs. Here the CDR3 DNA reads TGTGCCAGCAGTTCAAGAAATACGCAGTATTTT. This translates into CASSSRNTQYF.